This T cell receptor beta chain was retrieved from a study of identical twins. TCRdb independently ran MiXCR on the 5' RACE reads; one entry per CDR3 protein. The table lists 700,000 or so distinct CDR3 sequences, less than 25% of them singletons. The V gene lost 3 bases and the J gene lost 0 bases, with 8 bases spanning the gap. From germline, CDR1 is SGHVS and CDR2 FQNEAQ. The CDR3 sequence is 14 residues long. This clonotype was observed a handful of times. These sequences were also reported in another study, on T cells expressing NK-cell markers.

This sequence joins TRBV7-8 and TRBJ2-5, with no clear D. The specimen was PBMCs. This sequence originates from a woman under 30 in good health. CDR3 sequence reads: CASSLNWHQETQYF. Here the CDR3 DNA reads TGTGCCAGCAGCTTGAACTGGCACCAAGAGACCCAGTACTTC.